The 32 T cell receptor beta chains below all came from one sample that was sequenced in a study of blood T cells in healthy people across ages. Sample-barcoded 5' priming and a J-beta primer mix drove a second PCR of roughly 6 to 12 cycles. TCRdb fed the 5' RACE reads into MiXCR, producing one record per CDR3 protein. In the table there are more than 900,000 distinct CDR3 sequences, approximately 26% of which are singletons. A further study also used this sample, focusing on T cells of mothers and their children.

Sequenced sample: blood. These receptors came from a girl aged 2-10 years in good health.

V and J are TRBV5-1 and TRBJ1-4; D ambiguous. Germline assignment: CDR1 SGHRS and CDR2 YFSETQ. V was shortened by 3 bases and J by 7 bases, with 13 bases between the two germline ends. The CDR3 totals 14 residues. CDR3 amino acids: CASSSGSDAEKLFF. The CDR3 nucleotides are TGCGCCAGCAGCTCCGGGTCAGACGCTGAAAAACTGTTTTTT.

The V and J genes are TRBV24-1 and TRBJ2-3, with D perhaps TRBD1 or TRBD2 (5 bases each). V gave up 5 bases and J gave up 1 base, with 6 bases separating them. CDR1 is KGHDR, CDR2 SFDVKD, per germline. The CDR3 sequence is 13 residues long. The DNA for the CDR3 is TGTGCCACCAGTGCGGGACGCACAGATACGCAGTATTTT. Translation: CATSAGRTDTQYF.

V gene TRBV12-3 or TRBV12-4 combines with J gene TRBJ2-5, with D possibly TRBD2 on 5 matching bases. V dropped 5 bases and J dropped 6 bases, with 19 bases sitting between them. The CDR3 consists of 15 residues. This chain's CDR3 is CASSREPRALKTQYF. DNA of the CDR3: TGTGCCAGCAGTAGGGAGCCCCGGGCCTTGAAGACCCAGTACTTC.

This clonotype was detected only a few times. The chain couples TRBV29-1 to TRBJ1-2; D unclear. The CDR3 length is 15 residues. Germline V gives CDR1 SQVTM, CDR2 ANQGSEA. V was shortened by 4 bases and J by 0 bases, with 15 bases between the two germline ends. The CDR3 DNA sequence: TGCAGCGTTGCGGGCGGGTCTCGTACTAACTATGGCTACACCTTC. Its protein is CSVAGGSRTNYGYTF.

The sample holds a few counts of this clonotype. This chain joins TRBV6-5 and TRBJ1-5, with D maybe TRBD1 (5 bases). The V end lost 5 bases, the J end lost 2 bases, and 10 bases lay between the germline ends. The CDR3 has 14 residues. Germline V gene data show CDR1 as MNHEY and CDR2 as SVGAGI. CDR3 in amino acids: CASSRDPGNQPQHF. The CDR3 DNA is TGTGCCAGCAGTAGGGACCCTGGCAATCAGCCCCAGCATTTT.

The genes are TRBV13 and TRBJ2-1; no clear D. The closer fit of TRBJ2-5 to the DNA end suggests the J call may be wrong. Germline CDR1 is PRHDT and CDR2 is FYEKMQ (reference sequence). This CDR3 is 12 amino acids long. The CDR3 nucleotides read TGTGCCAGCAGCTTTAGGCTGGGGACCCAGTACTTC. This encodes CASSFRLGTQYF.

This clonotype was observed a few times. The CDR3 here is CASSAPGPRPYNEQFF. The CDR3 coding sequence is TGTGCCAGCAGCGCACCGGGTCCCAGGCCATATAATGAGCAGTTCTTC. The chain joins TRBV7-8 to TRBJ2-1; D unclear. The germline CDR1 and CDR2 sequences are SGHVS and FQNEAQ. The CDR3 length is 16 residues. V lost 5 bases and J lost 7, with 21 bases in between.

This clonotype was detected a few times. This chain uses TRBV7-9 with TRBJ1-2, with 10 positions matching TRBD1. CDR1 is SEHNR and CDR2 is FQNEAQ in the germline V gene (reference sequence). This CDR3 is built from 14 residues. The V gene end was trimmed by 4 bases and the J gene end by 6 bases; junction bases not matched to a gene: 5. CDR3 amino acids: CASSSIDRGHGYTF. The CDR3 DNA reads as TGTGCCAGCAGCTCCATCGACAGGGGGCATGGCTACACCTTC.

This chain uses TRBV28 with TRBJ1-5, with TRBD1 matching 7 bases. Germline trimming cut 6 bases from V and 3 bases from J; bases unmatched to any gene: 5. The CDR3 has 14 residues. Germline CDR1 reads MDHEN; CDR2 reads SYDVKM. The CDR3 region is CASRDDRVNQPQHF. Here the CDR3 DNA reads TGTGCCAGCAGGGATGACAGGGTCAATCAGCCCCAGCATTTT.

As DNA, the CDR3 is TGTGCCAGCAGTTCCTCGAGTGGGGGCGGGGAGCTGTTTTTT. It yields the protein CASSSSSGGGELFF. The chain links TRBV27 to TRBJ2-2; D may match TRBD1 or TRBD2 (5 bases each). Trimming pared 4 bases from V and 7 bases from J, leaving 13 bases between. Germline assignment: CDR1 MNHEY and CDR2 SMNVEV (reference sequence). This CDR3 has 14 residues.

There are a few counts of this clonotype. The V call is TRBV7-9, the J call TRBJ2-3; 9 nucleotides line up with TRBD2. Trimming at V came to 10 bases and at J to 3 bases, leaving 8 bases not matched to a gene. CDR3 size: 14 residues. CDR1 and CDR2 (germline): SEHNR, FQNEAQ (reference sequence). The chain's CDR3 is CATISGSATDTQYF. The CDR3 bases are TGTGCCACGATTAGCGGGAGCGCGACAGATACGCAGTATTTT.

This chain links TRBV29-1 with TRBJ2-1; TRBD1 might be the D (5 bases). V shed 5 bases and J shed 10 bases, with 18 bases lying between them. Germline-derived CDR1 and CDR2 are SQVTM and ANQGSEA. This CDR3 has 13 residues. The CDR3 reads CSVLLWGVFEQFF. As DNA, the CDR3 is TGCAGCGTTTTGTTATGGGGCGTATTCGAGCAGTTCTTC.

The chain couples TRBV4-1 to TRBJ2-3; D uncertain. The V gene's germline CDR1 is MGHRA and CDR2 YSYEKL. Trimming pared 0 bases from V and 5 bases from J, leaving 12 bases between. The CDR3 loop spans 15 amino acids. The DNA for the CDR3 is TGCGCCAGCAGCCAAGATCGTGGGGTCAAAGATACGCAGTATTTT. Translated: CASSQDRGVKDTQYF.

This clonotype was counted only a few times. The J gene is TRBJ2-3, the V gene TRBV4-3; TRBD2 aligns across 9 bases. CDR1 is LGHNA and CDR2 is YSLEER in the germline V gene. J lost 3 bases, V lost 0 bases, and 4 bases had no gene match. The CDR3 covers 16 residues. CDR3 nucleotides: TGCGCCAGCAGCCAAGATCTAGCGGGGACAACAGATACGCAGTATTTT. It yields the protein CASSQDLAGTTDTQYF.

The rearrangement links TRBV6-1 to TRBJ1-5; TRBD1 agrees at 7 bases. CDR3 length: 13 residues. CDR1 is MNHNS and CDR2 is SASEGT in the germline V gene. V shed 3 bases, J shed 9 bases, and the junction held 5 bases outside the gene matches. CDR3: CASSDGGQMPQHF. The DNA for the CDR3 is TGTGCCAGCAGTGACGGGGGACAGATGCCCCAGCATTTT.

A few counts support this clonotype. The V gene is TRBV7-2, the J gene TRBJ1-2, with 8 bases aligning to TRBD1. J gave up 1 base and V 2 bases, and 9 bases lay outside the gene matches. The CDR3 totals 17 residues. Germline V gene sequence: CDR1 SGHTA, CDR2 FQGNSA. In DNA form, the CDR3 reads TGTGCCAGCAGCTTAAGAGCAGGGGGCGCGGGTAACTATGGCTACACCTTC. Protein sequence: CASSLRAGGAGNYGYTF.

This clonotype appeared once. This rearrangement joins TRBV5-1 to TRBJ2-2; 8 bases agree with TRBD1. This CDR3 comprises 15 residues. With 4 bases clipped from V and 7 bases from J, the junction kept 9 bases outside the gene matches. Per the germline V gene, CDR1 is SGHRS and CDR2 is YFSETQ. Here the CDR3 DNA reads TGCGCCAGCAGCCCGGGACAGGTCCCTCACGGGGAGCTGTTTTTT. It codes for CASSPGQVPHGELFF.

In its sample, this clonotype was seen a few times. The rearrangement links TRBV7-2 to TRBJ1-2; D uncertain. V was pared by 5 bases and J by 4 bases, with 11 bases between. Germline V CDR1 and CDR2: SGHTA, FQGNSA. The CDR3 sequence is 13 residues long. The CDR3 region has the DNA TGTGCCAGCAGCCCTAACACTCCCTATGGCTACACCTTC. As protein: CASSPNTPYGYTF.

The V gene is TRBV29-1, the J gene TRBJ2-5; the D is unclear. The CDR3 is 14 residues long. In germline, CDR1 is SQVTM, CDR2 ANQGSEA. Deletions cut 7 bases from V and 1 base from J, with 16 bases between. DNA of the CDR3: TGCAGCGCCGATCTCTGGAGTTCCCAAGAGACCCAGTACTTC. Amino acid sequence: CSADLWSSQETQYF.

This clonotype occurred a few times. This chain links TRBV5-6 with TRBJ1-2, with TRBD1 matching 8 bases. Trimming cost V 2 bases and J 5 bases; bases outside gene matches: 5. Germline CDR1 and CDR2: SGHDT and YYEEEE. The CDR3 loop spans 14 amino acids. DNA for the CDR3: TGTGCCAGCAGCTTTGGGACAGGTACATATGGCTACACCTTC. Protein: CASSFGTGTYGYTF.

This clonotype has just a few counts. The rearrangement joins TRBV20-1 to TRBJ2-1, with a tentative D call TRBD2 (5 bases). V lost 3 bases to trimming and J lost 6 bases, with 9 bases between them. The CDR3 covers 12 residues. Looked up from germline, CDR1 is DFQATT and CDR2 is SNEGSKA (reference sequence). The CDR3 is CSASLAGNEQFF. Written as DNA, the CDR3 is TGCAGTGCTAGTCTAGCCGGCAATGAGCAGTTCTTC.

This clonotype was picked up a small number of times. This chain uses TRBV12-5 with TRBJ2-3, with D perhaps matching TRBD2 (5 bases). Germline V gene lookup returns CDR1 LGHNT and CDR2 FRNRAP. The length of the CDR3 is 15 residues. Trimming cost V 3 bases and J 3 bases, with 13 bases left between them. This chain's CDR3 is CASGFFPWETDTQYF. The CDR3 nucleotides are TGTGCTAGTGGTTTCTTCCCTTGGGAGACAGATACGCAGTATTTT.

Of note for this clonotype: The junction departs from germline at one end; a sequencing error may be responsible. The chain joins TRBV27 to TRBJ1-4, with a tentative D call TRBD1 (5 bases). This CDR3 is built from 16 residues. CDR1 is MNHEY and CDR2 is SMNVEV in the germline V gene (reference sequence). For the CDR3, the DNA is TGTGCCAGCAGTTTATACTCGACAGCAACTAATGAAAGACTGTTTTTT. Translation: CASSLYSTATNERLFF.

This clonotype turned up a few times. The CDR3 reads CASSQGTSGDNEQFF. CDR3 coding DNA: TGCGCCAGCAGCCAAGGGACTAGCGGGGATAATGAGCAGTTCTTC. This chain uses TRBV4-3 with TRBJ2-1; the match to TRBD2 covers 12 bases. Germline loops: CDR1 LGHNA, CDR2 YSLEER. Losses at the gene ends were 1 base for V and 7 bases for J; bases not matched to a gene: 2. There are 15 residues in the CDR3.

V is TRBV29-1 and J is TRBJ1-1, with 7 nucleotides matching TRBD1. CDR1 is SQVTM and CDR2 is ANQGSEA in the germline V gene. V was pared by 7 bases and J by 0 bases, with 8 bases of the junction left unmatched. The CDR3 is 14 amino acids. CDR3 DNA: TGCAGCGCAAAGACAGGGAACATGAACACTGAAGCTTTCTTT. It is translated as CSAKTGNMNTEAFF.

The V call is TRBV12-3 or TRBV12-4, the J call TRBJ2-4; D unclear. Trimming pared 5 bases from V and 0 bases from J, leaving 17 bases between. There are 17 residues in the CDR3. CDR3 coding DNA: TGTGCCAGCAGTGATAATGCGGTCTCGTCAGCCAAAAACATTCAGTACTTC. Its translation: CASSDNAVSSAKNIQYF.

This clonotype appeared a few times. The rearrangement uses TRBV27 and TRBJ1-6; 8 positions agree with TRBD1. The V gene's germline CDR1 is MNHEY and CDR2 SMNVEV (reference sequence). The CDR3 extends over 15 amino acids. The junction had 10 bases not matched to a gene; V was cut back by 5 bases and J by 10 bases. This chain's CDR3 is CASSPGTGLNSPLHF. CDR3 nucleotides: TGTGCCAGCAGTCCCGGGACAGGTCTTAACTCACCCCTCCACTTT.

This clonotype was found many times. This sequence joins TRBV29-1 and TRBJ1-1; the D is unclear. The ends were cut back, 0 bases at V and 1 base at J, with 6 bases in the middle. Per the germline V gene, CDR1 is SQVTM and CDR2 is ANQGSEA. This CDR3 is built from 13 residues. The CDR3 sequence is CSVEDGRNTEAFF. The CDR3 DNA reads as TGCAGCGTTGAAGACGGCCGGAACACTGAAGCTTTCTTT.

On this clonotype: The CDR3 does not close with the conserved phenylalanine or tryptophan, likely indicating a read error. V and J are TRBV10-3 and TRBJ2-7; TRBD1 matches at 7 bases. CDR1 is ENHRY, CDR2 SYGVKD, per germline. The CDR3 is made up of 12 amino acids. Trimming took 8 bases from V and 4 from J; bases not matched to a gene: 5. The CDR3 sequence: CAIAGGQYEQYL. The DNA of the CDR3 is TGTGCCATCGCAGGGGGACAGTACGAGCAGTACCTC.

The rearrangement links TRBV9 to TRBJ2-7, with D perhaps matching TRBD1 or TRBD2 (6 bases each). Germline assignment: CDR1 SGDLS and CDR2 YYNGEE. Trimming left V 1 base short and J 3 bases short, with 14 bases between. This CDR3 is built from 15 residues. CDR3 amino acids: CASSVSGARVYEQYF. The CDR3 bases are TGTGCCAGCAGCGTATCGGGGGCGAGGGTCTACGAGCAGTACTTC. The complete variable domain, with remaining parts taken from reference TRBV9 and TRBJ2-7, reads DSGVTQTPKHLITATGQRVTLRCSPRSGDLSVYWYQQSLDQGLQFLIQYYNGEERAKGNILERFSAQQFPDLHSELNLSSLELGDSALYFCASSVSGARVYEQYFGPGTRLTVT.

The rearrangement joins TRBV11-2 to TRBJ2-5; TRBD1 is a possible D gene (5 bases). The end of the DNA fits TRBJ2-7 better, so the J call may be wrong. In germline, CDR1 is SGHAT, CDR2 FQNNGV. CDR3 length: 12 residues. The CDR3 nucleotides are TGTGCCAGCAGCAAAGACAGATACGAGCAGTACGTC. Translation: CASSKDRYEQYV.

The chain employs TRBV20-1 and TRBJ2-5, with unresolved D. The assigned J gene may be wrong: the sequence end matches TRBJ2-7 better. CDR1 is DFQATT and CDR2 is SNEGSKA in the germline V gene (reference sequence). The CDR3 spans 12 residues. In DNA form, the CDR3 reads TGCAGTGCTCCCCGCCCTGGGCGCGAGCAGTACTTC. This sequence encodes CSAPRPGREQYF.